Listed here is a single TCR beta chain. Its specific antigen is unknown. Per-nucleotide qualities are absent, and no much larger clonotype sits a single base away. Trimming removed 1 base from V and 3 bases from J; the gene matches leave 3 bases unexplained. The CDR3 runs 15 residues from the cysteine to the phenylalanine. The DNA shown is the 45-base CDR3, in frame from base 1. The data were obtained in a study of T cell repertoires in cytomegalovirus infection (dated by TCRdb to between 2019 and 2020). Concerning the study at large: Because public TCR beta signatures pointed to carriage of CMV infection together with the matching HLA type, the HLA type of each donor mattered for the analysis. Paper-wide results and their limitations: In both this cohort and an independent cohort of over 350 donors, the cumulative frequency of public TCR beta family members distinguished carriers of CMV infection plus the relevant HLA type. In the ex vivo response, HLA-C-restricted CMV-specific TCR beta clonotypes were dominant, and in two of eight donors the single most frequent clonotype came from this HLA-C-restricted group.

TCRdb lists the instrument as Illumina HiSeq 1500. In-frame beta chains were kept once TCRdb had trimmed the public reads at Q25 with fastp and called clones with MiXCR. Rows are unified per CDR3 protein, each entry keeping the most common DNA and genes. The sample includes about 230,000 distinct CDR3 sequences, with 22% observed a single time. About 20% of the sample is taken by the ten largest. The clonotype was recovered from a human donor in good health (CMV status not recorded). Some clones in this sample may be carry-over from other donors' samples. Recombination linked TRBV12-3 or TRBV12-4 to TRBJ2-1, with 7 junctional bases fitting TRBD2. Input material: CD8+ T cells from PBMCs. CDR3 region: CASSLGGGYYNEQFF. The DNA sequence is TGTGCCAGCAGTTTAGGGGGGGGATACTACAATGAGCAGTTCTTC.